The 16 T cell receptor beta chains below were found in one sample sequenced in a study of T cells in Graves' hyperthyroidism and ophthalmopathy. What was amplified from RNA transcripts were TCR beta CDR3 regions. First-round RT-PCR with HTBI primers amplified the TCR CDR3 region. Using its own MiXCR run on the multiplex PCR reads, TCRdb lists one record per CDR3 protein. The sample yields about 560,000 distinct CDR3 sequences, about a sixth seen once. Sequenced sample: blood. The receptors were sampled from a woman between 18 and 30 years old with Graves' hyperthyroidism.

This clonotype came up a few times. This chain links TRBV27 with TRBJ1-1; TRBD1 might be the D (6 bases). Germline lookup yields CDR1 MNHEY and CDR2 SMNVEV (reference sequence). The CDR3 is 16 residues long. V dropped 2 bases and J dropped 0 bases, with 13 bases sitting between them. The CDR3 nucleotides read TGTGCCAGCAGTTTAAGGTTCGACAGGATGAACACTGAAGCTTTCTTT. Amino acid sequence: CASSLRFDRMNTEAFF.

The sample holds a few counts of this clonotype. The J gene is TRBJ2-4, the V gene TRBV20-1; perhaps TRBD2 as D (7 bases). CDR1 is DFQATT, CDR2 SNEGSKA, per germline (reference sequence). CDR3 length: 15 residues. V gave up 6 bases and J gave up 2 bases, with 17 bases separating them. CDR3 DNA sequence: TGCAGTGCGAGATCGGCGGGGGCTTCCAAAAACATTCAGTACTTC. Translation gives CSARSAGASKNIQYF.

The gene calls are TRBV6-1 and TRBJ2-1; 8 bases match TRBD2. V was pared by 5 bases and J by 4 bases, with 7 bases of the junction left unmatched. Germline values: CDR1 MNHNS, CDR2 SASEGT. This CDR3 comprises 15 residues. The CDR3 nucleotides read TGTGCCAGCAGTTCCTCCGCGGGGGGATACAATGAGCAGTTCTTC. Residues: CASSSSAGGYNEQFF.

This clonotype was recorded many times. This chain uses TRBV12-5 with TRBJ2-1; 9 bases line up with TRBD2. Germline CDR1 and CDR2: LGHNT and FRNRAP. The CDR3 has 15 residues. After removal of 6 bases from V and 0 bases from J, the junction contained 3 bases not matched to a gene. In DNA form, the CDR3 reads TGTGCTAGTGGATATAGCGGGAGCTCCTACAATGAGCAGTTCTTC. It translates to CASGYSGSSYNEQFF.

This clonotype was counted ten times or more. V and J are TRBV27 and TRBJ2-3; D tentatively fits TRBD1 or TRBD2 (5 bases each). V was pared by 3 bases and J by 4 bases, with 8 bases between. There are 13 residues in the CDR3. The germline V gene encodes CDR1 MNHEY and CDR2 SMNVEV (reference sequence). The chain's CDR3 is CASSLRGADTQYF. The CDR3 DNA reads TGTGCCAGCAGTTTGAGAGGGGCAGATACGCAGTATTTT.

Many counts were recorded for this clonotype. The V and J genes are TRBV20-1 and TRBJ1-1; D ambiguous. V was cut by 6 bases and J by 3 bases, with 8 bases left in between. This CDR3 is 11 amino acids long. Germline V gene data show CDR1 as DFQATT and CDR2 as SNEGSKA (reference sequence). In nucleotides, the CDR3 is TGCAGTGCCAAACAGTACACTGAAGCTTTCTTT. Protein sequence: CSAKQYTEAFF.

This clonotype has more than one count but fewer than ten. This chain uses TRBV13 with TRBJ1-2, with 7 bases identical to TRBD1. This CDR3 is 16 amino acids long. J gave up 2 bases and V 0 bases, and 6 bases lay outside the gene matches. Germline CDR1 reads PRHDT; CDR2 reads FYEKMQ (reference sequence). The CDR3 spells CASSLGRGTLNYGYTF. The CDR3 coding sequence is TGTGCCAGCAGCTTAGGCAGGGGGACACTGAACTATGGCTACACCTTC.

The chain uses TRBV7-2 and TRBJ1-1; TRBD1 is a possible D gene (6 bases). The length of the CDR3 is 16 residues. Germline values: CDR1 SGHTA, CDR2 FQGNSA. V lost 5 bases and J lost 1, with 17 bases in between. The CDR3 sequence: CASSRAGAGRNTEAFF. In DNA, the CDR3 is TGTGCCAGCAGCCGAGCGGGGGCGGGGAGGAACACTGAAGCTTTCTTT.

This chain connects TRBV20-1 to TRBJ1-6; D call uncertain. The germline V gene has CDR1 DFQATT and CDR2 SNEGSKA (reference sequence). The CDR3 has 15 residues. The V gene lost 1 base and the J gene lost 8 bases, with 15 bases spanning the gap. CDR3 DNA sequence: TGCAGTGCTAGAGTTTGGCAGGAGCCCTATTCACCCCTCCACTTT. It codes for CSARVWQEPYSPLHF.

The sample holds a few counts of this clonotype. This chain links TRBV10-3 with TRBJ2-6, with D unclear. CDR3 length: 14 amino acids. Germline lookup yields CDR1 ENHRY and CDR2 SYGVKD. Trimming cost V 8 bases and J 0 bases, with 8 bases left between them. CDR3 amino acids: CAIVTNSGANVLTF. DNA for the CDR3: TGTGCCATCGTGACGAACTCTGGGGCCAACGTCCTGACTTTC.

The sample holds a few counts of this clonotype. The J gene is TRBJ2-7, the V gene TRBV5-1, with 9 bases lining up with TRBD2. The J segment lost 5 bases and the V segment lost 0 bases, leaving 18 bases of the junction unmatched. Germline loops: CDR1 SGHRS, CDR2 YFSETQ. CDR3 length: 19 residues. The CDR3 loop is CASSLGKGGTSFWFHEQYF. The DNA for the CDR3 is TGCGCCAGCAGCTTGGGAAAAGGTGGGACTAGCTTTTGGTTCCACGAGCAGTACTTC.

There are many counts of this clonotype. The J gene is TRBJ1-1, the V gene TRBV29-1, with a possible D match to TRBD1 (5 bases). The CDR3 loop spans 16 amino acids. With 7 bases removed from V and 1 base from J, the gap between germline ends came to 22 bases. The germline V gene encodes CDR1 SQVTM and CDR2 ANQGSEA. The CDR3 DNA follows: TGCAGCGCCCCGGGAGGGGACGGCAGGGAGAACACTGAAGCTTTCTTT. Its translation is CSAPGGDGRENTEAFF.

This clonotype was observed a handful of times. It may be a read error: a sequence one base away is much more abundant. The chain recombines TRBV11-2 with TRBJ2-7; no firm D call. Germline CDR1 reads SGHAT; CDR2 reads FQNNGV. The CDR3 has 17 amino acids. In DNA, the CDR3 is TGTGCCAGCAGCTTAATTATCGGCCGTCCAACCTCCGACGAGCAGTACTTC. It translates to CASSLIIGRPTSDEQYF.

The rearrangement links TRBV7-9 to TRBJ2-7, with D perhaps TRBD2 (5 bases). The germline V and J ends were trimmed by 2 bases and 7 bases, with 9 bases remaining between them. Germline V gives CDR1 SEHNR, CDR2 FQNEAQ (reference sequence). There are 12 residues in the CDR3. For the CDR3, the DNA is TGTGCCAGCAGCTTATTGACGGGGGAGCAGTACTTC. Translation: CASSLLTGEQYF.

As regards this clonotype: At one boundary the junction diverges from the germline segment, which might be a read error. The J gene is TRBJ2-2, the V gene TRBV7-9; D may correspond to TRBD1 or TRBD2 (5 bases each). Germline assignment: CDR1 SEHNR and CDR2 FQNEAQ (reference sequence). The CDR3 has 15 amino acids. CDR3 loop: CASSLAPGATGELSF. Here the CDR3 DNA reads TGTGCCAGCAGCTTAGCTCCCGGGGCGACCGGGGAGCTGTCTTTT.

This clonotype was picked up many times. The chain combines TRBV7-2 with TRBJ1-1, with a possible D match to TRBD1 (6 bases). The germline V gene encodes CDR1 SGHTA and CDR2 FQGNSA. CDR3 length equals 11 residues. The germline V and J ends were trimmed by 1 base and 10 bases, with 7 bases remaining between them. Here the CDR3 reads CASSLVGGAFF. CDR3 coding DNA: TGTGCCAGCAGCTTAGTAGGGGGAGCTTTCTTT. Drawing the rest from reference TRBV7-2 and TRBJ1-1, the complete variable domain is GAGVSQSPSNKVTEKGKDVELRCDPISGHTALYWYRQSLGQGLEFLIYFQGNSAPDKSGLPSDRFSAERTGGSVSTLTIQRTQQEDSAVYLCASSLVGGAFFGQGTRLTVV.